This entry is about one T cell receptor (beta chain). The sample belongs to a study of sequential checkpoint blockade in melanoma. Treatment indicated: randomized to nivolumab then ipilimumab (arm A) or the reverse (arm B). TCRdb's copy holds only in-frame clones and misses some; the assay was immunoSEQ multiplex PCR. The repertoire includes roughly 20,000 clones, around 24% of them detected once, and 7.2% sits in the top ten. The V and J ends lost 0 bases and 0 bases, in that order; junction bases with no gene match: 1. This CDR3 region has 17 residues. Germline CDR1 and CDR2: SGHRS and YFSETQ. Sample: tumor tissue (inferred from file names), taken from a patient given nivolumab and ipilimumab in sequence. The rearrangement joins TRBV5-1 to TRBJ2-1; 12 nucleotides match TRBD1. The sequence derives from a human donor with melanoma. For the CDR3, the DNA is TGCGCCAGCAGCTTGGTGGGACAGGGGGCCTCCTACAATGAGCAGTTCTTC. It is translated as CASSLVGQGASYNEQFF.